Below are 25 T cell receptor beta chains sequenced from a single sample in a study of Tregs in tolerant kidney transplant recipients. Profiled with immunoSEQ multiplex PCR; TCRdb holds only in-frame clones, not every one. The data show tens of thousands of clones, roughly nine tenths seen once. Related graft donors supplied nonmyeloablative bone marrow transplants, and mixed chimerism was transient. The sample here was CD8+ T cells from blood (PBMCs), taken 24 months after the transplant. Source of these receptors: a human patient who received a combined kidney and bone marrow transplant. Part of the T cell pool may stem from the graft donor.

This sequence joins TRBV13 and TRBJ2-7, with unresolved D. Trimming shortened V by 0 bases and J by 2 bases, and 8 bases separated the two germline ends. The germline V gene has CDR1 PRHDT and CDR2 FYEKMQ (reference sequence). CDR3 length equals 14 residues. DNA of the CDR3: TGTGCCAGCAGCTTAGGCCGTACTCCCTACGAGCAGTACTTC. Translated, it gives CASSLGRTPYEQYF.

The table lists this clone with a count of one. Other nucleotide sequences from this sample produce the same CDR3. This chain links TRBV21-1 with TRBJ1-6; the D call of TRBD1 is as the table states it, not checked on the DNA. TRBV21-1 is deemed a pseudogene. The CDR3 extends over 18 amino acids. The CDR3 protein is CASSKAMGRTGHNSPLHF. The CDR3 DNA reads as TGTGCCAGCAGCAAAGCGATGGGAAGGACAGGCCATAATTCCCCCCTCCACTTT.

This clone was counted only a few times. The V and J genes are TRBV2 and TRBJ1-3; a weak D match, TRBD1 (5 bases). Germline V gives CDR1 SNHLY, CDR2 FYNNEI. CDR3 size: 13 residues. Trimming took 4 bases from V and 5 from J, leaving 9 bases between them. In nucleotides, the CDR3 is TGTGCCAGCAGTGGACAGTGGAGAAACACCATATATTTT. This codes for CASSGQWRNTIYF. Together with reference TRBV2 and TRBJ1-3, the CDR3 gives the full variable domain: EPEVTQTPSHQVTQMGQEVILRCVPISNHLYFYWYRQILGQKVEFLVSFYNNEISEKSEIFDDQFSVERPDGSNFTLKIRSTKLEDSAMYFCASSGQWRNTIYFGEGSWLTVV.

This clone was seen only once. The chain is built from TRBV27 and TRBJ2-1; 8 bases agree with TRBD2. Trimming removed 2 bases from V and 5 bases from J; junction bases left unmatched: 5. Germline V lookup: CDR1 MNHEY, CDR2 SMNVEV (reference sequence). This CDR3 is built from 15 residues. CDR3 residues: CASSLGVAGNNEQFF. The CDR3 bases are TGTGCCAGCAGTTTAGGGGTAGCGGGAAACAATGAGCAGTTCTTC.

This sequence joins TRBV28 and TRBJ2-1; the match to TRBD1 covers 8 bases. J lost 4 bases, V lost 7 bases, and 6 bases had no gene match. Per the germline V gene, CDR1 is MDHEN and CDR2 is SYDVKM. This CDR3 contains 14 residues. The CDR3 DNA is TGTGCCAGCAAGTTGGACAGGGTTTACAATGAGCAGTTCTTC. This gives the protein CASKLDRVYNEQFF.

The J gene is TRBJ2-1, the V gene TRBV7-9; possibly TRBD2 for D (6 bases). Looked up from germline, CDR1 is SEHNR and CDR2 is FQNEAQ (reference sequence). Trimming pared 2 bases from V and 1 base from J, leaving 9 bases between. The CDR3 has 15 amino acids. The CDR3 coding sequence is TGTGCCAGCAGCTTAACGGGAGCATCCTACAATGAGCAGTTCTTC. Encoded protein: CASSLTGASYNEQFF.

CDR3 region: CASSLLGGNEQFF. For the CDR3, the DNA is TGTGCCAGCAGCCTCCTAGGCGGGAATGAGCAGTTCTTC. The chain uses TRBV4-2 and TRBJ2-1; perhaps TRBD2 as D (5 bases). From germline, CDR1 is LGHNA and CDR2 YNFKEQ. The V and J ends lost 4 bases and 7 bases respectively, with 11 bases between them. CDR3 size: 13 residues.

The chain recombines TRBV6-4 with TRBJ2-3; 9 bases fit TRBD2. The junction had 7 bases not matched to a gene; V was cut back by 5 bases and J by 1 base. The CDR3 has 16 residues. Per the germline V gene, CDR1 is MRHNA and CDR2 is SNTAGT. CDR3 sequence: CASSNKGTSCTDTQYF. As DNA, the CDR3 is TGTGCCAGCAGTAACAAAGGGACTAGCTGCACAGATACGCAGTATTTT.

The chain combines TRBV11-3 with TRBJ1-1, with 7 bases aligning to TRBD1. V shed 4 bases and J 5 bases; nucleotides not matched to a gene: 7. This CDR3 is built from 14 residues. Germline assignment: CDR1 SGHNT and CDR2 YENEEA. The CDR3 coding sequence is TGTGCCAGCAGCTCGATGACAGGGCGGACTGAAGCTTTCTTT. Its translation: CASSSMTGRTEAFF.

This clone was seen a single time. This rearrangement joins TRBV5-1 to TRBJ2-1, with TRBD2 identical over 11 bases. The CDR3 has 15 residues. Unmatched junction bases numbered 2, after V lost 2 bases and J lost 4 bases. Looked up from germline, CDR1 is SGHRS and CDR2 is YFSETQ. CDR3 DNA sequence: TGCGCCAGCAGCTTCCCTAGCGGGGGGTACAATGAGCAGTTCTTC. Its translation: CASSFPSGGYNEQFF.

This chain uses TRBV7-6 with TRBJ2-1; maybe TRBD2 (6 bases). Trimming stripped 1 base from V and 10 bases from J, with 14 bases between. CDR1 and CDR2 (germline): SGHVS, FNYEAQ. The CDR3 runs to 14 residues. The DNA for the CDR3 is TGTGCCAGCAGCTTAGAATATAGTGGGAGGGAGCAGTTCTTC. Protein product: CASSLEYSGREQFF. The full variable domain, its missing parts supplied by reference TRBV7-6 and TRBJ2-1, is GAGVSQSPRYKVTKRGQDVALRCDPISGHVSLYWYRQALGQGPEFLTYFNYEAQQDKSGLPNDRFSAERPEGSISTLTIQRTEQRDSAMYRCASSLEYSGREQFFGPGTRLTVL.

This rearrangement joins TRBV5-4 to TRBJ1-1, with D tentatively TRBD1 (6 bases). This CDR3 is built from 19 residues. The germline V gene has CDR1 SGHNT and CDR2 YYREEE (reference sequence). The V gene lost 1 base and the J gene lost 1 base, with 23 bases spanning the gap. This CDR3 is CASSLPVGGPLASNTEAFF. As DNA, the CDR3 is TGTGCCAGCAGCTTGCCCGTCGGGGGGCCACTTGCCTCGAACACTGAAGCTTTCTTT.

This clone appeared once. The chain links TRBV5-1 to TRBJ2-3, with D possibly TRBD2 on 6 matching bases. The germline V and J ends were trimmed by 4 bases and 0 bases, with 18 bases remaining between them. Germline CDR1 reads SGHRS; CDR2 reads YFSETQ. The CDR3 is 17 residues long. The CDR3 region has the DNA TGCGCCAGCAGCGGGCTAGCGACCAAATCTAGCACAGATACGCAGTATTTT. This translates into CASSGLATKSSTDTQYF.

This sequence joins TRBV2 and TRBJ2-3, with TRBD2 as a possible D gene (5 bases). From germline, CDR1 is SNHLY and CDR2 FYNNEI. This CDR3 contains 15 residues. V was shortened by 8 bases and J by 0 bases, with 15 bases between the two germline ends. CDR3 amino acids: CASSEGFSSTDTQYF. Written as DNA, the CDR3 is TGTGCCAGCTCCGAGGGATTTTCTAGCACAGATACGCAGTATTTT.

The chain recombines TRBV5-6 with TRBJ1-5, with 8 nucleotides matching TRBD1. The germline CDR1 and CDR2 sequences are SGHDT and YYEEEE. The CDR3 spans 15 residues. Trimming at V came to 2 bases and at J to 7 bases, leaving 8 bases not matched to a gene. The CDR3 DNA follows: TGTGCCAGCAGCTTTTACTCCACAGGGGGACAGCCCCAGCATTTT. Translation: CASSFYSTGGQPQHF.

J is TRBJ2-1 and V is TRBV5-6; D is uncertain. CDR1 SGHDT and CDR2 YYEEEE come from the germline V gene. The CDR3 is 11 residues long. Deletions cut 1 base from V and 8 bases from J, with 4 bases between. Written as DNA, the CDR3 is TGTGCCAGCAGCTTGTCCGATGAGCAGTTCTTC. As protein: CASSLSDEQFF.

The V call is TRBV4-3, the J call TRBJ2-1; 9 positions match TRBD1. The CDR3 length is 15 residues. Per germline, CDR1 LGHNA and CDR2 YSLEER. The junction had 9 bases not matched to a gene; V was cut back by 4 bases and J by 8 bases. The CDR3 nucleotides are TGCGCCAGCAGCCCGGGACAGGGTCCCGATTATGAGCAGTTCTTC. Translated: CASSPGQGPDYEQFF.

The chain has TRBV27 and TRBJ2-5; TRBD2 matches 11 bases. Germline V gene sequence: CDR1 MNHEY, CDR2 SMNVEV (reference sequence). Trimming cost V 4 bases and J 1 base; bases outside gene matches: 5. The CDR3 totals 16 residues. This CDR3 is CASSSGTSGTQETQYF. The CDR3 coding sequence is TGTGCCAGCAGTTCTGGGACTAGCGGTACCCAAGAGACCCAGTACTTC.

The V gene is TRBV9, the J gene TRBJ1-4, with TRBD1 as a possible D gene (6 bases). CDR1 SGDLS and CDR2 YYNGEE come from the germline V gene. V lost 4 bases, J lost 8 bases, and 15 bases lay in between. The CDR3 totals 14 residues. In DNA, the CDR3 is TGTGCCAGCAGCACAGACGGGGGGCGGGAAAAACTGTTTTTT. As protein: CASSTDGGREKLFF.

To note about this clone: This sample also contains other DNA sequences that code for the same CDR3. CDR3 residues: CASSFTDSSYNEQFF. CDR3 nucleotides: TGTGCCAGCAGCTTTACAGATAGCTCCTACAATGAGCAGTTCTTC. This rearrangement joins TRBV7-6 to TRBJ2-1; D unclear. The CDR3 loop spans 15 amino acids. CDR1 and CDR2 from the germline V gene are SGHVS and FNYEAQ. The V and J ends lost 3 bases and 0 bases respectively, with 9 bases between them.

This rearrangement joins TRBV11-2 to TRBJ1-2, with D hard to call. Trimming pared 1 base from V and 0 bases from J, leaving 6 bases between. This CDR3 region has 14 residues. The germline CDR1 and CDR2 sequences are SGHAT and FQNNGV. CDR3 protein: CASSLASANYGYTF. The CDR3 nucleotides read TGTGCCAGCAGCTTAGCGAGCGCTAACTATGGCTACACCTTC.

The chain combines TRBV15 with TRBJ2-7, with 11 nucleotides matching TRBD2. The V and J ends lost 5 bases and 6 bases, in that order; junction bases with no gene match: 6. The CDR3 runs 14 residues. Germline V lookup: CDR1 LNHNV, CDR2 YYDKDF (reference sequence). CDR3 in amino acids: CATSPGLAAGEQYF. Here the CDR3 DNA reads TGTGCCACCAGCCCGGGACTAGCGGCAGGCGAGCAGTACTTC.

The CDR3 is CASSPVFAYEQYF. CDR3 DNA sequence: TGTGCCAGCAGCCCCGTCTTTGCCTACGAGCAGTACTTC. The rearrangement uses TRBV7-9 and TRBJ2-7; the D is unclear. The V end lost 5 bases, the J end lost 2 bases, and 10 bases lay between the germline ends. This CDR3 has 13 residues. The germline gives CDR1 SEHNR, CDR2 FQNEAQ (reference sequence).

The rearrangement links TRBV9 to TRBJ2-1; TRBD1 aligns across 7 bases. The CDR3 sequence is 14 residues long. Germline V gene lookup returns CDR1 SGDLS and CDR2 YYNGEE. V lost 3 bases to trimming and J lost 12 bases; unmatched junction nucleotides: 12. This CDR3 is CASSAGQAELGQFF. For the CDR3, the DNA is TGTGCCAGCAGCGCCGGACAGGCAGAGCTAGGGCAGTTCTTC.

This chain joins TRBV28 and TRBJ1-5, with 9 bases identical to TRBD1. Looked up from germline, CDR1 is MDHEN and CDR2 is SYDVKM. Trimming cost V 4 bases and J 6 bases; bases outside gene matches: 4. This CDR3 has 14 residues. The CDR3 is CASSWTGEIQPQHF. CDR3 DNA sequence: TGTGCCAGCAGTTGGACAGGGGAAATTCAGCCCCAGCATTTT. The full variable domain, in which reference TRBV28 and TRBJ1-5 provide the parts outside the CDR3, is DVKVTQSSRYLVKRTGEKVFLECVQDMDHENMFWYRQDPGLGLRLIYFSYDVKMKEKGDIPEGYSVSREKKERFSLILESASTNQTSMYLCASSWTGEIQPQHFGDGTRLSIL.